The 24 T cell receptor beta chains below all came from one sample that was sequenced in a study of cytomegalovirus exposure and HLA in healthy donors. Vbeta (60) and Jbeta (13) primers were used in the PCR. Data came from immunoSEQ multiplex PCR; TCRdb stores just in-frame clones and leaves some out. The sample has 250,000 or so clones, over 90% seen once. The specimen sequenced was PBMCs. These receptors were collected from a girl between 2 and 10 years old in good health and CMV-seronegative.

The rearrangement joins TRBV6-5 to TRBJ2-3; 12 bases are a match to TRBD2. This CDR3 is built from 15 residues. The germline V gene has CDR1 MNHEY and CDR2 SVGAGI. The V gene end was trimmed by 5 bases and the J gene end by 3 bases; junction bases not matched to a gene: 3. This chain's CDR3 is CASSPSGGATDTQYF. For the CDR3, the DNA is TGTGCCAGCAGTCCTAGCGGGGGGGCAACAGATACGCAGTATTTT.

The rearrangement links TRBV28 to TRBJ1-2; TRBD1 aligns across 10 bases. The CDR3 spans 15 residues. With 10 bases clipped from V and 1 base from J, the junction kept 9 bases outside the gene matches. Germline CDR1 reads MDHEN; CDR2 reads SYDVKM. CDR3 bases: TGTGCCACATCCCCGGACAGGGGGTTTAACTATGGCTACACCTTC. Its translation: CATSPDRGFNYGYTF.

The chain carries TRBV30 and TRBJ1-3; D ambiguous. The CDR3 spans 14 residues. Germline V gene sequence: CDR1 GTSNPN, CDR2 SVGIG (reference sequence). The V end was cut by 4 bases, the J end by 0 bases, with 10 bases between. As DNA, the CDR3 is TGTGCCTGGAAGCTCATGAACTCTGGAAACACCATATATTTT. This sequence encodes CAWKLMNSGNTIYF.

CDR3 sequence (DNA): TGTGCCTGGAGTGTAAAATGGGGGTATGGAGGGAGTCATGAAAAACTGTTTTTT. Its protein product is CAWSVKWGYGGSHEKLFF. The V call is TRBV30, the J call TRBJ1-4, with D possibly being TRBD1 (5 bases). The CDR3 runs 18 residues. Trimming took off 0 bases at V and 6 bases at J, with 23 bases between the two ends. CDR1 is GTSNPN, CDR2 SVGIG, per germline (reference sequence).

The chain has TRBV7-9 and TRBJ2-2, with D hard to call. Trimming pared 5 bases from V and 4 bases from J, leaving 14 bases between. CDR3 size: 15 residues. Germline V gene lookup returns CDR1 SEHNR and CDR2 FQNEAQ (reference sequence). The CDR3 region is CASSPPLPPTGELFF. CDR3 DNA: TGTGCCAGCAGCCCCCCCCTACCCCCCACCGGGGAGCTGTTTTTT.

The chain uses TRBV21-1 and TRBJ1-5; TRBD1, the D gene given by the table, was not confirmed from the DNA. TRBV21-1 is noted as a pseudogene. The CDR3 is 14 residues long. The CDR3, as DNA: TGTGCCAGCAGCATTGTGCAGGGTGGAAAGCCCCAGCATTTT. Translation gives CASSIVQGGKPQHF.

V usage is TRBV28 and J usage is TRBJ1-4; no clear D. V gave up 5 bases and J gave up 7 bases, with 14 bases separating them. The germline V gene has CDR1 MDHEN and CDR2 SYDVKM. This CDR3 is built from 14 residues. The CDR3 nucleotides are TGTGCCAGCAGTCCACGAGGTTTGGGTGAAAAACTGTTTTTT. This encodes CASSPRGLGEKLFF.

For this clone: The sample contains more than one DNA sequence encoding this CDR3. V usage is TRBV28 and J usage is TRBJ1-1, with D hard to call. With 4 bases removed from V and 0 bases from J, the gap between germline ends came to 3 bases. This CDR3 has 12 amino acids. The germline CDR1 and CDR2 sequences are MDHEN and SYDVKM. CDR3 loop: CASSSVNTEAFF. CDR3 DNA: TGTGCCAGCAGTTCGGTGAACACTGAAGCTTTCTTT.

This rearrangement joins TRBV18 to TRBJ2-7, with 8 bases identical to TRBD1. The germline gives CDR1 KGHSH, CDR2 LQKENI. There are 16 residues in the CDR3. The V segment lost 4 bases and the J segment 1 base; nucleotides outside the gene matches: 9. The CDR3 sequence: CASSQRTGKGSYEQYF. The CDR3, as DNA: TGTGCCAGCTCACAAAGGACAGGGAAGGGTTCCTACGAGCAGTACTTC.

This rearrangement joins TRBV7-8 to TRBJ2-1; TRBD2 matches at 13 bases. V lost 2 bases, J lost 14 bases, and 12 bases stayed unmatched. The germline gives CDR1 SGHVS, CDR2 FQNEAQ. CDR3 length equals 16 residues. The CDR3 region has the DNA TGTGCCAGCAGCTTATCCCTAACCCTTGGACTAGCGGGAGAGTTCTTC. Its translation is CASSLSLTLGLAGEFF.

This CDR3 is CSAKSDTAYEQYF. The CDR3 DNA reads TGCAGCGCTAAGTCCGACACTGCCTACGAGCAGTACTTC. The rearrangement uses TRBV29-1 and TRBJ2-5, with D uncertain. The J call is doubtful: the DNA matches TRBJ2-7 better. The germline CDR1 and CDR2 sequences are SQVTM and ANQGSEA. This CDR3 is built from 13 residues.

The genes are TRBV29-1 and TRBJ1-2; D remains unclear. The length of the CDR3 is 12 residues. Trimming shortened V by 7 bases and J by 4 bases, and 13 bases separated the two germline ends. Looked up from germline, CDR1 is SQVTM and CDR2 is ANQGSEA. The CDR3 loop is CSANGGVYGYTF. CDR3 coding DNA: TGCAGCGCAAACGGAGGAGTCTATGGCTACACCTTC.

The table lists this clone with a count of one. The rearrangement joins TRBV11-3 to TRBJ1-5; TRBD1 matches 7 bases. With 5 bases clipped from V and 7 bases from J, the junction kept 17 bases outside the gene matches. This CDR3 region has 17 residues. Germline V gives CDR1 SGHNT, CDR2 YENEEA. In DNA, the CDR3 is TGTGCCAGCAGCCTCGAGACAGGGAGGCCGCCAAGCCAGCCCCAGCATTTT. Amino acids: CASSLETGRPPSQPQHF.

V and J are TRBV2 and TRBJ2-2; the match to TRBD1 covers 8 bases. The V gene end was trimmed by 3 bases and the J gene end by 8 bases; junction bases not matched to a gene: 2. Germline V gene lookup returns CDR1 SNHLY and CDR2 FYNNEI. This CDR3 region has 13 residues. This CDR3 reads CASSERDRGELFF. DNA for the CDR3: TGTGCCAGCAGTGAGAGGGACAGGGGGGAGCTGTTTTTT.

The V and J genes are TRBV29-1 and TRBJ1-2; D may be TRBD1 (6 bases). CDR1 is SQVTM, CDR2 ANQGSEA, per germline. The CDR3 loop spans 15 amino acids. With 2 bases removed from V and 4 bases from J, the gap between germline ends came to 17 bases. The CDR3 protein is CSVEPRRTAFYGYTF. CDR3 coding DNA: TGCAGCGTTGAACCGCGGAGGACAGCATTCTATGGCTACACCTTC.

The chain uses TRBV2 and TRBJ2-1; 7 positions agree with TRBD1. The CDR3 runs to 16 residues. With 6 bases clipped from V and 8 bases from J, the junction kept 16 bases outside the gene matches. Germline CDR1 SNHLY, CDR2 FYNNEI. The CDR3 is CASRGYRGGVVDEQFF. The CDR3 DNA is TGTGCCAGCAGGGGATACAGAGGGGGCGTTGTGGATGAGCAGTTCTTC.

CDR3 sequence (DNA): TGTGCCAGCAGTTTAGCGGGAAGGGCTGAGACCCAGTACTTC. Residues: CASSLAGRAETQYF. This chain uses TRBV6-1 with TRBJ2-5; 8 nucleotides match TRBD2. The CDR3 totals 14 residues. Per germline, CDR1 MNHNS and CDR2 SASEGT. J gave up 5 bases and V 5 bases, and 7 bases lay outside the gene matches.

This clone was found once. The chain employs TRBV19 and TRBJ2-3; possible D gene TRBD1, 6 bases. The V end was cut by 8 bases, the J end by 4 bases, with 13 bases between. Per the germline V gene, CDR1 is LNHDA and CDR2 is SQIVND (reference sequence). The CDR3 extends over 13 amino acids. CDR3 bases: TGTGCCAGTGCGACAGGAGGTGCAGATACGCAGTATTTT. It translates to CASATGGADTQYF. Full variable domain (rest looked up from reference TRBV19 and TRBJ2-3): DGGITQSPKYLFRKEGQNVTLSCEQNLNHDAMYWYRQDPGQGLRLIYYSQIVNDFQKGDIAEGYSVSREKKESFPLTVTSAQKNPTAFYLCASATGGADTQYFGPGTRLTVL.

The V and J genes are TRBV18 and TRBJ2-7; TRBD1 matches at 7 bases. After removal of 3 bases from V and 6 bases from J, the junction contained 11 bases not matched to a gene. The CDR3 consists of 15 residues. Germline V lookup: CDR1 KGHSH, CDR2 LQKENI. CDR3 DNA sequence: TGTGCCAGCTCACCCTTCGAAGGGGGCTTAGGCGAGCAGTACTTC. Protein sequence: CASSPFEGGLGEQYF.

The chain carries TRBV7-9 and TRBJ2-5; maybe TRBD1 (6 bases). The last part of the DNA fits TRBJ2-7 better; the J call may be wrong. Germline V lookup: CDR1 SEHNR, CDR2 FQNEAQ (reference sequence). CDR3 length: 12 residues. This CDR3 reads CASSSQGPEQYF. The CDR3 bases are TGTGCCAGCAGCTCCCAGGGGCCCGAGCAGTACTTC.

The V call is TRBV6-6, the J call TRBJ2-7, with a weak D call TRBD2 (6 bases). The CDR3 runs to 14 residues. In germline, CDR1 is MNHNY, CDR2 SVGAGI (reference sequence). V shed 6 bases and J shed 7 bases, with 19 bases lying between them. CDR3 nucleotide sequence: TGTGCCAGCAGCCCGGGACTTCTGCCCGGGGAGCAGTACTTC. The encoded protein is CASSPGLLPGEQYF.

This chain joins TRBV10-3 and TRBJ1-1, with D maybe TRBD1 (6 bases). The CDR3 contains 13 residues. Looked up from germline, CDR1 is ENHRY and CDR2 is SYGVKD. V dropped 0 bases and J dropped 6 bases, with 8 bases sitting between them. CDR3 in DNA: TGTGCCATCAGTGAGTCCCGGACAGCTGAAGCTTTCTTT. It is translated as CAISESRTAEAFF.

The rearrangement joins TRBV11-2 to TRBJ2-3, with D tentatively TRBD2 (6 bases). Trimming cost V 3 bases and J 5 bases, with 21 bases left between them. This CDR3 has 17 residues. CDR1 is SGHAT and CDR2 is FQNNGV in the germline V gene. CDR3 sequence: CASSLPYRDSRGDTQYF. The DNA of the CDR3 is TGTGCCAGCAGCTTGCCGTACCGGGACTCGAGAGGAGATACGCAGTATTTT.

The chain is built from TRBV5-1 and TRBJ2-5; 11 bases agree with TRBD2. The junction had 4 bases not matched to a gene; V was cut back by 0 bases and J by 0 bases. CDR1 and CDR2 (germline): SGHRS, YFSETQ. The CDR3 is 17 residues long. In DNA, the CDR3 is TGCGCCAGCAGCTTGGGGGCTAGCGGGAGGAACCAAGAGACCCAGTACTTC. Translated: CASSLGASGRNQETQYF.